The clone carrying this T cell receptor beta chain has ten or more counts. The data originate from a study of T-cell reconstitution after alpha-beta-depleted transplantation in children. During its preparation, the TCRbeta library received unique molecular identifiers. One entry per CDR3 protein, called by TCRdb with MiXCR from the PCR reads. The profile shows 200,000 to 250,000 distinct CDR3 sequences, roughly a tenth of them singletons. Germline loops: CDR1 KGHSH, CDR2 LQKENI. The CDR3 covers 14 residues. The V end was cut by 3 bases, the J end by 6 bases, with 15 bases between. V gene TRBV18 combines with J gene TRBJ2-7, with unresolved D. This specimen was PBMCs from the stem cell graft donor, taken from the stem cell graft. The clonotype originates from a human donor who donated a stem cell graft to a child with acute lymphoblastic leukemia. Written as DNA, the CDR3 is TGTGCCAGCTCACCGACGCCAGGTATATCCGAGCAGTACTTC. Residues: CASSPTPGISEQYF.